Sequencing of this T cell receptor (beta chain) was carried out in a study of cytomegalovirus exposure and HLA in healthy donors. Study observations and caveats: Looking again later, the authors saw that most CMV-associated TCR beta chains seemed HLA-restricted. Later on, an analysis tied about 17,000 TCR beta sequences to HLA alleles at 0.05 false discovery rate. Some public TCRs appeared in many individuals, while most sequences were rare.

Amplification used 60 Vbeta primers and 13 Jbeta primers. The data were produced by immunoSEQ multiplex PCR, yet TCRdb's version contains in-frame clones alone and is incomplete. The table records more than 200,000 clones, more than 75% of them present only once. To note about this clone: Its antigen remains unidentified.

This CDR3 spans 14 amino acids. V was trimmed by 1 base and J by 6 bases, leaving 13 bases between them. CDR1 is SGHNT, CDR2 YYREEE, per germline (reference sequence). Material for sequencing was PBMCs. This chain connects TRBV5-4 to TRBJ1-1, with a possible D match to TRBD1 (6 bases). This sequence originates from a man aged 35 to 55 in good health and CMV-seropositive. CDR3 coding DNA: TGTGCCAGCAGCTTGAGATCCGAGGGGGCTGAAGCTTTCTTT. Translating it yields CASSLRSEGAEAFF. Full variable domain (rest looked up from reference TRBV5-4 and TRBJ1-1): ETGVTQSPTHLIKTRGQQVTLRCSSQSGHNTVSWYQQALGQGPQFIFQYYREEENGRGNFPPRFSGLQFPNYSSELNVNALELDDSALYLCASSLRSEGAEAFFGQGTRLTVV.